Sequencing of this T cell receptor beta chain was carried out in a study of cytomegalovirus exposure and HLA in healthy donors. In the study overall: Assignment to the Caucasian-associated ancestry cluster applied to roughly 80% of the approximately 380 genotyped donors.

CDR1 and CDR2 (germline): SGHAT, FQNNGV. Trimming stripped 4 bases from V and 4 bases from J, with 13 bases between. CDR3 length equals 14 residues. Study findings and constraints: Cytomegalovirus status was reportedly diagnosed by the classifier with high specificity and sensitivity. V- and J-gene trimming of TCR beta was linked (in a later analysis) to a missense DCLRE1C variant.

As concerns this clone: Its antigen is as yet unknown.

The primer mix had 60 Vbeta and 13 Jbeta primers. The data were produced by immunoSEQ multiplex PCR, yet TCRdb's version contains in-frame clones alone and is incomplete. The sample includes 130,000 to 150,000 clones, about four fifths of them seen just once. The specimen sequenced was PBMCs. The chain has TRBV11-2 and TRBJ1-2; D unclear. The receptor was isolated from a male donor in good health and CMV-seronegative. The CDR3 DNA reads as TGTGCCAGCAGCTCCGAAGTGGCGGGCTATGGCTACACCTTC. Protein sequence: CASSSEVAGYGYTF.